The sequence of this T cell receptor beta chain was determined in a study of blood T cells in healthy people across ages. Study-level points and caveats: The percentage of naive T cells correlated strongly with TCR beta diversity.

About 10 milliliters of peripheral blood were drawn from each donor into EDTA-treated tubes. Extracted total RNA amounted to at least 5.5 micrograms for each sample. A word on this clonotype: No antigen is known for it.

A second PCR, run for about 7 to 12 cycles, used a sample-barcoded 5' primer plus a J-beta primer mix. Tagging of each cDNA molecule was performed by a template-switch adaptor with 12 random nucleotides. One entry per CDR3 protein results from TCRdb running MiXCR on the 5' RACE reads. The table has 710,000 or so distinct CDR3 sequences, 20% to 25% seen once. The receptor comes from a man between 65 and 80 years old in good health. The sequenced sample was blood.

CDR3 amino acids: CASSHSSGSTDTQYF. The CDR3 bases are TGTGCCAGCAGCCATTCTTCTGGGAGCACAGATACGCAGTATTTT. The chain couples TRBV3-1 to TRBJ2-3, with D unclear. Germline CDR1 and CDR2: LGHDT and YNNKEL (reference sequence). This CDR3 contains 15 residues. With 3 bases removed from V and 0 bases from J, the gap between germline ends came to 10 bases.